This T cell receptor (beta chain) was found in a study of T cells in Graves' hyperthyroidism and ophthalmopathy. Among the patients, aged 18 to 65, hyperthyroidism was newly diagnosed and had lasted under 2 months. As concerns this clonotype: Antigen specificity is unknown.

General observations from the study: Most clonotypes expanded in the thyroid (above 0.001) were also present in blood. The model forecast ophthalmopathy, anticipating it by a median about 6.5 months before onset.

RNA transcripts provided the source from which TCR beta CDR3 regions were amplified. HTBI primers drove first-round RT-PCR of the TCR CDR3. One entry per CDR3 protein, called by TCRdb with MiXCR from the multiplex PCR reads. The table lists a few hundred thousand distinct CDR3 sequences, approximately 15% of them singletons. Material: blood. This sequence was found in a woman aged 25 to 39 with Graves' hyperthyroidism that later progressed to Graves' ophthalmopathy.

DNA of the CDR3: TGTGCCAGCAGCTTACGCCGGGATAACTACGAGCAGTACTTC. This encodes CASSLRRDNYEQYF. The chain uses TRBV7-9 and TRBJ2-7; a weak D match, TRBD2 (5 bases). The V gene lost 2 bases and the J gene lost 3 bases, with 11 bases spanning the gap. CDR1 is SEHNR and CDR2 is FQNEAQ in the germline V gene (reference sequence). CDR3 length: 14 residues.